The 27 T cell receptor beta chains presented below share a single source sample, sequenced in a study of T cells after yellow fever vaccination. TCRdb reprocessed the 5' RACE reads via MiXCR and lists one record per CDR3 protein. Of 110,000 or so distinct CDR3 sequences in the sample, 5.5% to 8% were seen once. Material: CD4+ T cells sorted from PBMCs, obtained more than 35 days after the first yellow fever vaccination. These receptors came from a man aged 18 to 35 who received the YFV17D yellow fever vaccine.

With regard to this clonotype: The junction does not match germline at one end; this may be a read error. V gene TRBV3-1 combines with J gene TRBJ2-2, with 9 bases matching TRBD1. The CDR3 runs 15 residues. The V gene's germline CDR1 is LGHDT and CDR2 YNNKEL (reference sequence). CDR3 sequence: CASSQGQGNTGELFF. As DNA, the CDR3 is TGTGCAAGCAGCCAGGGACAGGGAAACACCGGGGAGCTGTTTTTT.

This clonotype occurred many times. The chain is built from TRBV7-2 and TRBJ2-1; a weak D match, TRBD1 (6 bases). The V gene's germline CDR1 is SGHTA and CDR2 FQGNSA. V lost 2 bases and J lost 8, with 13 bases in between. This CDR3 region has 14 residues. This chain's CDR3 is CASSLTSGVDEQFF. CDR3 nucleotide sequence: TGTGCCAGCAGCTTAACATCAGGGGTTGATGAGCAGTTCTTC. The full variable domain, rest sourced from reference TRBV7-2 and TRBJ2-1, is GAGVSQSPSNKVTEKGKDVELRCDPISGHTALYWYRQSLGQGLEFLIYFQGNSAPDKSGLPSDRFSAERTGGSVSTLTIQRTQQEDSAVYLCASSLTSGVDEQFFGPGTRLTVL.

This clonotype has a count of ten or more. The chain joins TRBV12-3 or TRBV12-4 to TRBJ2-1, with D unclear. V was pared by 3 bases and J by 8 bases, with 5 bases between. The CDR3 has 11 residues. For the CDR3, the DNA is TGTGCCAGCAGTTTGCGATATGAGCAGTTCTTC. Protein product: CASSLRYEQFF.

This clonotype was counted many times. V and J are TRBV20-1 and TRBJ2-3; 14 bases line up with TRBD2. V gave up 6 bases and J gave up 2 bases; unmatched junction bases: 7. Looked up from germline, CDR1 is DFQATT and CDR2 is SNEGSKA (reference sequence). The CDR3 runs to 16 residues. CDR3: CSAGTSGGPPTDTQYF. In nucleotides, the CDR3 is TGCAGTGCAGGGACTAGCGGGGGCCCCCCCACAGATACGCAGTATTTT.

This clonotype was counted ten times or more. In nucleotides, the CDR3 is TGTGCCAGCAGATACGCTGGACAGGCGGAAAACTATGGCTACACCTTC. Protein product: CASRYAGQAENYGYTF. The V call is TRBV6-2 or TRBV6-3, the J call TRBJ1-2, with 7 bases matching TRBD1. Germline CDR1 reads MNHEY; CDR2 reads SVGEGT. V was pared by 6 bases and J by 2 bases, with 12 bases of the junction left unmatched. The CDR3 runs 16 residues.

This clonotype was seen ten or more times. The gene calls are TRBV10-3 and TRBJ1-5, with D perhaps TRBD1 (6 bases). CDR3 size: 14 residues. Germline V gene data show CDR1 as ENHRY and CDR2 as SYGVKD. V lost 10 bases, J lost 0 bases, and 13 bases lay in between. Written as DNA, the CDR3 is TGTGCCACGCAGAGGACAGCTAGCAATCAGCCCCAGCATTTT. Its protein product is CATQRTASNQPQHF.

Points on this clonotype: A read error may account for a junction end that differs from germline. This chain connects TRBV28 to TRBJ2-3, with 8 bases that match TRBD2. The CDR3 has 16 residues. Germline loops: CDR1 MDHEN, CDR2 SYDVKM. The CDR3 sequence: CASNLGPGLVTDTQYF. Written as DNA, the CDR3 is TGTGCCAGCAATTTAGGTCCGGGACTAGTGACAGATACGCAGTATTTT.

This clonotype was seen a handful of times. The rearrangement links TRBV6-1 to TRBJ2-3; 10 bases are a match to TRBD2. V gave up 2 bases and J gave up 1 base; unmatched junction bases: 6. CDR1 and CDR2 from the germline V gene are MNHNS and SASEGT. The CDR3 totals 17 residues. CDR3 loop: CASSELPSGGRTDTQYF. Written as DNA, the CDR3 is TGTGCCAGCAGTGAATTGCCTAGCGGGGGCCGCACAGATACGCAGTATTTT.

This clonotype was picked up many times. The chain uses TRBV7-2 and TRBJ1-3; the D gene is possibly TRBD1 (6 bases). There are 14 residues in the CDR3. Per the germline V gene, CDR1 is SGHTA and CDR2 is FQGNSA. V was pared by 1 base and J by 9 bases, with 13 bases between. The CDR3 DNA sequence: TGTGCCAGCAGCTTAGATCCAGGGGCTCGCACCATATATTTT. Translated, it gives CASSLDPGARTIYF.

The chain employs TRBV7-9 and TRBJ2-7; D gene uncertain. This CDR3 is 14 amino acids long. Germline CDR1 is SEHNR and CDR2 is FQNEAQ (reference sequence). Trimming shortened V by 5 bases and J by 3 bases, and 14 bases separated the two germline ends. The CDR3 DNA follows: TGTGCCAGCAGCACAGACGAACTCCACTACGAGCAGTACGTC. Its translation: CASSTDELHYEQYV.

Ten or more counts support this clonotype. The junction shows a germline mismatch at one end, possibly a read error. The chain is built from TRBV7-7 and TRBJ2-5; D remains unclear. The CDR3 is 13 amino acids. The germline V gene has CDR1 SSHAT and CDR2 FNYEAQ (reference sequence). The CDR3 sequence is CASSLDPRETQYF. The DNA for the CDR3 is TGTGCTAGCAGCTTAGACCCCCGGGAGACCCAGTACTTC.

This clonotype was seen ten or more times. The rearrangement joins TRBV12-3 or TRBV12-4 to TRBJ1-6; D is unresolved. The CDR3 runs to 12 residues. V was trimmed by 3 bases and J by 14 bases, leaving 11 bases between them. The CDR3 coding sequence is TGTGCCAGCAGTTTGAATTTACGGGCCCTCCACTTT. Translated: CASSLNLRALHF.

This clonotype appeared many times. This chain links TRBV20-1 with TRBJ2-3, with 7 bases matching TRBD2. Germline lookup yields CDR1 DFQATT and CDR2 SNEGSKA (reference sequence). The V and J ends lost 3 bases and 0 bases, in that order; junction bases with no gene match: 9. The CDR3 totals 16 residues. The CDR3 region is CSASSGSAPSTDTQYF. CDR3 nucleotide sequence: TGCAGTGCTAGTAGCGGGTCGGCTCCTAGCACAGATACGCAGTATTTT.

This clonotype was detected a few times. The rearrangement joins TRBV19 to TRBJ1-5; D possibly corresponds to TRBD1 (6 bases). With 1 base removed from V and 9 bases from J, the gap between germline ends came to 13 bases. The CDR3 spans 14 residues. CDR1 and CDR2 from the germline V gene are LNHDA and SQIVND (reference sequence). CDR3 sequence: CASSIGTAGLPQHF. As DNA, the CDR3 is TGTGCCAGTAGTATAGGGACAGCGGGCCTGCCCCAGCATTTT.

The chain carries TRBV5-1 and TRBJ2-2; 9 bases line up with TRBD1. V lost 0 bases, J lost 0 bases, and 12 bases stayed unmatched. The CDR3 consists of 20 residues. Germline CDR1 SGHRS, CDR2 YFSETQ. CDR3 amino acids: CASSLEPGTGPVANTGELFF. The DNA of the CDR3 is TGCGCCAGCAGCTTGGAACCGGGGACAGGGCCCGTCGCGAACACCGGGGAGCTGTTTTTT. The full variable domain, with the rest looked up from reference TRBV5-1 and TRBJ2-2, is KAGVTQTPRYLIKTRGQQVTLSCSPISGHRSVSWYQQTPGQGLQFLFEYFSETQRNKGNFPGRFSGRQFSNSRSEMNVSTLELGDSALYLCASSLEPGTGPVANTGELFFGEGSRLTVL.

The sample holds many counts of this clonotype. The chain uses TRBV5-1 and TRBJ2-1; D is unresolved. There are 16 residues in the CDR3. V lost 4 bases to trimming and J lost 6 bases, with 20 bases between them. From germline, CDR1 is SGHRS and CDR2 YFSETQ. CDR3 residues: CASSPPLVADFNEQFF. CDR3 bases: TGCGCCAGCAGCCCGCCGTTAGTAGCCGACTTCAATGAGCAGTTCTTC.

This clonotype occurred many times. The chain joins TRBV5-1 to TRBJ1-2; D might be TRBD1 (5 bases). Deletions cut 0 bases from V and 8 bases from J, with 11 bases between. CDR1 SGHRS and CDR2 YFSETQ come from the germline V gene. CDR3 length: 13 residues. The CDR3 DNA is TGCGCCAGCAGCTTGGTCCTACAGGTCGGCTACACCTTC. Protein: CASSLVLQVGYTF. Full variable domain (remainder filled in from reference TRBV5-1 and TRBJ1-2): KAGVTQTPRYLIKTRGQQVTLSCSPISGHRSVSWYQQTPGQGLQFLFEYFSETQRNKGNFPGRFSGRQFSNSRSEMNVSTLELGDSALYLCASSLVLQVGYTFGSGTRLTVV.

This clonotype was counted at least ten times. The chain combines TRBV4-3 with TRBJ2-5; 7 nucleotides agree with TRBD1. Germline V CDR1 and CDR2: LGHNA, YSLEER. V shed 4 bases and J 3 bases; nucleotides not matched to a gene: 8. This CDR3 has 15 amino acids. CDR3 sequence reads: CASSRFRDREETQYF. Here the CDR3 DNA reads TGCGCCAGCAGCCGCTTCCGGGACAGAGAAGAGACCCAGTACTTC.

This clonotype was counted between two and nine times. The gene calls are TRBV7-2 and TRBJ1-4; 7 nucleotides agree with TRBD1. The CDR3 runs to 13 residues. With 1 base clipped from V and 16 bases from J, the junction kept 9 bases outside the gene matches. Per germline, CDR1 SGHTA and CDR2 FQGNSA. The CDR3 DNA sequence: TGTGCCAGCAGCTTAGAGGGGACAGACTCTCGGTTTTTT. Translation gives CASSLEGTDSRFF.

A remark on this clonotype: This may come from a read error, since a much larger clone is one base off. The chain employs TRBV6-1 and TRBJ1-5; TRBD1 is a possible D gene (6 bases). This CDR3 spans 14 amino acids. Trimming took 3 bases from V and 12 from J, leaving 18 bases between them. Germline V gene lookup returns CDR1 MNHNS and CDR2 SASEGT. CDR3 bases: TGTGCCAGCAGTGAGGGGGGGGCTGCGGCTCTCCAGCATTTT. Its protein is CASSEGGAAALQHF.

This clonotype was recorded many times. CDR3 protein: CASSLSAQGVADTQYF. The CDR3 bases are TGTGCCAGCAGTTTATCGGCGCAGGGGGTCGCAGATACGCAGTATTTT. The chain joins TRBV27 to TRBJ2-3; 7 bases are a match to TRBD1. Germline V gene data show CDR1 as MNHEY and CDR2 as SMNVEV (reference sequence). V lost 0 bases to trimming and J lost 4 bases; unmatched junction nucleotides: 7. This CDR3 has 16 amino acids.

This clonotype has more than one count but fewer than ten. The chain is built from TRBV5-1 and TRBJ2-3; 8 bases align to TRBD2. The CDR3 sequence is 13 residues long. J was trimmed by 4 bases and V by 4 bases; bases with no gene match: 2. Germline lookup yields CDR1 SGHRS and CDR2 YFSETQ. This CDR3 is CASSPGGADTQYF. The CDR3 DNA is TGCGCCAGCAGCCCGGGAGGGGCAGATACGCAGTATTTT.

The rearrangement joins TRBV6-1 to TRBJ2-5; tentative D call: TRBD1 (6 bases). The germline V gene has CDR1 MNHNS and CDR2 SASEGT. There are 16 residues in the CDR3. V lost 8 bases to trimming and J lost 0 bases, with 19 bases between them. This chain's CDR3 is CASFKGGHPNQETQYF. CDR3 sequence (DNA): TGTGCCAGCTTTAAAGGGGGACACCCAAACCAAGAGACCCAGTACTTC.

In its sample, this clonotype was seen many times. The rearrangement links TRBV7-2 to TRBJ1-2; no clear D gene. Germline V gene sequence: CDR1 SGHTA, CDR2 FQGNSA. Trimming stripped 4 bases from V and 4 bases from J, with 4 bases between. This CDR3 is 11 amino acids long. DNA for the CDR3: TGTGCCAGCAGCTCCACCTATGGCTACACCTTC. Its translation: CASSSTYGYTF.

This clonotype was counted at least ten times. The chain joins TRBV15 to TRBJ2-5; D is perhaps TRBD2 (5 bases). Trimming shortened V by 5 bases and J by 1 base, and 17 bases separated the two germline ends. Germline CDR1 reads LNHNV; CDR2 reads YYDKDF (reference sequence). The CDR3 has 16 residues. CDR3 nucleotide sequence: TGTGCCACCAGCCCACAGACGGGGAGCCGCCAAGAGACCCAGTACTTC. Protein product: CATSPQTGSRQETQYF.

The chain combines TRBV11-2 with TRBJ2-1; 9 nucleotides align to TRBD2. The ends lost 0 bases at V and 6 bases at J; junction bases unmatched: 6. The CDR3 extends over 16 amino acids. Germline V lookup: CDR1 SGHAT, CDR2 FQNNGV. The CDR3 region is CASSLDLWRGGNEQFF. DNA for the CDR3: TGTGCCAGCAGCTTAGATCTTTGGCGGGGGGGCAATGAGCAGTTCTTC.

This clonotype was recorded many times. The chain couples TRBV5-1 to TRBJ2-1; 7 nucleotides line up with TRBD2. Germline trimming cut 5 bases from V and 5 bases from J; bases unmatched to any gene: 4. Germline V CDR1 and CDR2: SGHRS, YFSETQ. This CDR3 is 13 amino acids long. CDR3 loop: CASSIRGDNEQFF. CDR3 in DNA: TGCGCCAGCAGTATCCGGGGGGACAATGAGCAGTTCTTC.